In this sample, the clone carrying this T cell receptor (beta chain) turned up many times. This entry comes from a study of neurological immune-mediated disorders. TCRdb ran MiXCR on the 5' RACE reads and lists one entry per CDR3 protein. The top ten clones hold about a sixth of a sample with about 27,000 distinct CDR3 sequences, 21% of them seen once. The sequencing input was PBMCs. This TCR came from a woman aged 55-69 years in good health.

The chain's CDR3 is CASSLTAGGTNTGELFF. Written as DNA, the CDR3 is TGTGCCAGCAGCTTAACAGCAGGGGGTACCAACACCGGGGAGCTGTTTTTT. The genes are TRBV7-9 and TRBJ2-2; 7 nucleotides line up with TRBD1. The CDR3 spans 17 residues. The V gene's germline CDR1 is SEHNR and CDR2 FQNEAQ (reference sequence). V was pared by 2 bases and J by 2 bases, with 8 bases of the junction left unmatched.